A single sample gave rise to the 5 T cell receptor beta chains below, sequenced in a study of Graves' ophthalmopathy and Graves' hyperthyroidism. Amplified material comprised TCR beta CDR3 regions derived from RNA transcripts. HTBI primers were employed in first-round RT-PCR, then a second-round multiplex PCR followed. TCRdb re-called the multiplex PCR reads with MiXCR, one entry per CDR3 protein. The sample holds a few hundred thousand distinct CDR3 sequences, roughly 15% seen once. The sequencing sample was made of peripheral blood. The source of these receptors is a woman aged 18-30 years with stable Graves' hyperthyroidism.

This clonotype was picked up a small number of times. V is TRBV5-5 and J is TRBJ1-2, with D unresolved. The CDR3 contains 13 residues. Germline V CDR1 and CDR2: SGHKS, YYEKEE (reference sequence). The germline V and J ends were trimmed by 0 bases and 4 bases, with 7 bases remaining between them. CDR3 residues: CASSLDAFYGYTF. In DNA form, the CDR3 reads TGTGCCAGCAGCTTGGACGCCTTCTATGGCTACACCTTC.

The chain has TRBV19 and TRBJ1-5; TRBD1 is a possible D gene (5 bases). This CDR3 contains 15 residues. V was pared by 2 bases and J by 3 bases, with 11 bases between. Germline CDR1 reads LNHDA; CDR2 reads SQIVND (reference sequence). The CDR3 region has the DNA TGTGCCAGTAGTATAATGTGGGACCCCAATCAGCCCCAGCATTTT. Its protein is CASSIMWDPNQPQHF.

This clonotype came up a few times. The rearrangement uses TRBV5-1 and TRBJ2-2; TRBD1 matches 7 bases. This CDR3 region has 16 residues. With V trimmed by 5 bases and J by 2 bases, 9 bases remained unmatched. Germline V gene lookup returns CDR1 SGHRS and CDR2 YFSETQ. The chain's CDR3 is CASRPETGFNTGELFF. CDR3 DNA sequence: TGCGCCAGCAGGCCGGAGACAGGGTTCAACACCGGGGAGCTGTTTTTT.

This clonotype was observed many times. V and J are TRBV15 and TRBJ2-5, with TRBD1 identical over 8 bases. Germline assignment: CDR1 LNHNV and CDR2 YYDKDF (reference sequence). CDR3 length: 17 residues. Trimming removed 2 bases from V and 1 base from J; junction bases left unmatched: 9. As DNA, the CDR3 is TGTGCCACCAGCAGATTACCGGGACAGGCGATCCAAGAGACCCAGTACTTC. The encoded protein is CATSRLPGQAIQETQYF.

This clonotype was seen at least ten times. The germline gene is not matched at one end of the junction; a read error may be the cause. CDR3 sequence: CASSLGPTNTEAFF. In DNA, the CDR3 is TGTGCCAGTAGCCTCGGACCGACTAACACTGAAGCTTTCTTT. This chain connects TRBV5-1 to TRBJ1-1; D is unresolved. CDR1 and CDR2 (germline): SGHRS, YFSETQ. This CDR3 has 14 amino acids.